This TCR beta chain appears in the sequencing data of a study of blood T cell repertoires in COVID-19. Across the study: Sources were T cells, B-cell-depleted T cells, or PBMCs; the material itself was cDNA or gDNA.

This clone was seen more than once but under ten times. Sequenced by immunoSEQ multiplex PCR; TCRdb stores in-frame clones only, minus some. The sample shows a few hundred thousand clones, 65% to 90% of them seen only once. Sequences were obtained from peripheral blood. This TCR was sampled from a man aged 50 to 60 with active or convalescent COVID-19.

This CDR3 reads CASSQRGVDSEQYF. The CDR3 region has the DNA TGCGCCAGCAGCCAACGCGGAGTGGACTCCGAGCAGTACTTC. V and J are TRBV4-1 and TRBJ2-7; D may be TRBD2 (5 bases). The V gene lost 2 bases and the J gene lost 6 bases, with 14 bases spanning the gap. Germline CDR1 is MGHRA and CDR2 is YSYEKL. CDR3 length equals 14 residues.